The next 27 T cell receptor beta chains were all read from a single sample in a study of cytomegalovirus exposure and HLA in healthy donors. The PCR ran on 60 Vbeta and 13 Jbeta primers. Assay: immunoSEQ multiplex PCR; the TCRdb copy retains only in-frame clones and omits some. The sample lists some 130,000 clones, roughly 82% occurring once. Source material: PBMCs. The origin of the receptors is a male donor in good health and CMV-seropositive.

The chain uses TRBV2 and TRBJ1-2; TRBD1 matches 7 bases. Losses at the gene ends were 8 bases for V and 6 bases for J; bases not matched to a gene: 6. The CDR3 covers 12 residues. Germline V lookup: CDR1 SNHLY, CDR2 FYNNEI. The chain's CDR3 is CASRRGQDGYTF. As DNA, the CDR3 is TGTGCCAGCCGAAGGGGGCAGGATGGCTACACCTTC.

The gene calls are TRBV7-9 and TRBJ1-4; possibly TRBD1 for D (6 bases). The length of the CDR3 is 17 residues. V lost 5 bases to trimming and J lost 0 bases, with 16 bases between them. Per germline, CDR1 SEHNR and CDR2 FQNEAQ (reference sequence). The CDR3 sequence is CASSPTRTVSTNEKLFF. DNA of the CDR3: TGTGCCAGCAGCCCTACACGGACAGTATCAACTAATGAAAAACTGTTTTTT.

The table lists this clone with a few counts. The rearrangement joins TRBV6-6 to TRBJ2-5, with 14 positions matching TRBD2. Germline V gene sequence: CDR1 MNHNY, CDR2 SVGAGI (reference sequence). The CDR3 contains 15 residues. The junction had 1 base not matched to a gene; V was cut back by 0 bases and J by 7 bases. CDR3 DNA: TGTGCCAGCAGTTACTCGACTAGCGGGGGGGCGACCCAGTACTTC. This gives the protein CASSYSTSGGATQYF.

The chain links TRBV5-4 to TRBJ1-1; D is unclear. This CDR3 spans 14 amino acids. CDR1 SGHNT and CDR2 YYREEE come from the germline V gene (reference sequence). The V gene lost 2 bases and the J gene lost 4 bases, with 12 bases spanning the gap. The CDR3 bases are TGTGCCAGCAGCTTCTTCAGCGGGAGCACTGAAGCTTTCTTT. Its translation is CASSFFSGSTEAFF.

V gene TRBV10-3 combines with J gene TRBJ1-2; a weak D match, TRBD1 (5 bases). Trimming pared 4 bases from V and 6 bases from J, leaving 21 bases between. CDR1 is ENHRY, CDR2 SYGVKD, per germline. CDR3 length equals 16 residues. The DNA of the CDR3 is TGTGCCATCAGTGGCCCTGGGGCAGGGATTTTGGATGGCTACACCTTC. Amino acids: CAISGPGAGILDGYTF.

The V gene is TRBV7-6, the J gene TRBJ2-5, with a tentative D call TRBD1 (6 bases). Germline V lookup: CDR1 SGHVS, CDR2 FNYEAQ. The V end was cut by 3 bases, the J end by 2 bases, with 7 bases between. The CDR3 spans 13 residues. The CDR3 reads CASSLDRQETQYF. The CDR3 nucleotides read TGTGCCAGCAGCTTGGACAGACAAGAGACCCAGTACTTC.

This clone has a single count. This chain joins TRBV6-6 and TRBJ2-7, with a possible D match to TRBD1 (6 bases). Trimming took off 6 bases at V and 2 bases at J, with 11 bases between the two ends. The V gene's germline CDR1 is MNHNY and CDR2 SVGAGI (reference sequence). This CDR3 region has 13 residues. The CDR3 nucleotides are TGTGCCAGCAGCCCCCAGGGGACCTACGAGCAGTACTTC. It yields the protein CASSPQGTYEQYF.

Points on this clone: One end of the junction is discordant with germline, which a read error may explain. The chain is built from TRBV6-6 and TRBJ2-4; no clear D gene. CDR1 and CDR2 (germline): MNHNY, SVGAGI (reference sequence). CDR3 length: 14 residues. The CDR3 sequence is CASSPGLSKNSQYF. In nucleotides, the CDR3 is TGTGCCAGCAGTCCCGGTTTATCCAAAAACAGTCAGTACTTC.

The chain couples TRBV27 to TRBJ1-3, with D uncertain. Deletions cut 6 bases from V and 2 bases from J, with 5 bases between. The CDR3 runs to 12 residues. CDR1 is MNHEY and CDR2 is SMNVEV in the germline V gene (reference sequence). The DNA for the CDR3 is TGTGCCAGCAGGAGCGCTGGAAACACCATATATTTT. Translating it yields CASRSAGNTIYF.

J is TRBJ2-7 and V is TRBV6-5; TRBD1 matches at 9 bases. This CDR3 has 16 residues. Germline CDR1 and CDR2: MNHEY and SVGAGI. Losses at the gene ends were 3 bases for V and 2 bases for J; bases not matched to a gene: 8. As DNA, the CDR3 is TGTGCCAGCAGTTATGTGTCGACAGGGGGAACCTACGAGCAGTACTTC. It translates to CASSYVSTGGTYEQYF.

J is TRBJ1-6 and V is TRBV10-3; 7 bases are a match to TRBD1. The length of the CDR3 is 15 residues. Looked up from germline, CDR1 is ENHRY and CDR2 is SYGVKD. V dropped 3 bases and J dropped 1; count of bases not matched to a gene: 0. The CDR3 DNA reads TGTGCCATCAGTGAACAGGGGTCCTATAATTCACCCCTCCACTTT. Amino acids: CAISEQGSYNSPLHF.

The chain recombines TRBV7-2 with TRBJ1-3; unclear D gene. Germline V gene sequence: CDR1 SGHTA, CDR2 FQGNSA. V was clipped by 5 bases and J by 1 base, with 15 bases between them. CDR3 length: 16 amino acids. The CDR3 spells CASSRREGLSGNTIYF. CDR3 sequence (DNA): TGTGCCAGCAGCCGACGGGAAGGCTTGTCTGGAAACACCATATATTTT. The complete variable domain, with remaining parts taken from reference TRBV7-2 and TRBJ1-3, reads GAGVSQSPSNKVTEKGKDVELRCDPISGHTALYWYRQSLGQGLEFLIYFQGNSAPDKSGLPSDRFSAERTGGSVSTLTIQRTQQEDSAVYLCASSRREGLSGNTIYFGEGSWLTVV.

This sequence joins TRBV5-1 and TRBJ1-6; D is unresolved. CDR1 is SGHRS, CDR2 YFSETQ, per germline. V was trimmed by 6 bases and J by 9 bases, leaving 16 bases between them. This CDR3 is 14 amino acids long. The CDR3 bases are TGCGCCAGCACCCCCGACCCCGGCGGTTCACCCCTCCACTTT. Protein product: CASTPDPGGSPLHF.

The chain employs TRBV19 and TRBJ2-2, with 9 bases identical to TRBD2. The CDR3 spans 17 residues. Germline loops: CDR1 LNHDA, CDR2 SQIVND (reference sequence). V shed 3 bases, J shed 2 bases, and the junction held 7 bases outside the gene matches. The CDR3 DNA sequence: TGTGCCAGTAGTATGTATGGCGGGAGGGGAAACACCGGGGAGCTGTTTTTT. Amino acid sequence: CASSMYGGRGNTGELFF.

This clone has just a few counts. V gene TRBV7-2 combines with J gene TRBJ2-5, with D possibly being TRBD2 (6 bases). The ends were cut back, 5 bases at V and 7 bases at J, with 23 bases in the middle. Germline V lookup: CDR1 SGHTA, CDR2 FQGNSA. This CDR3 region has 16 residues. CDR3 coding DNA: TGTGCCAGCAGCCTACTCAGGGAGGCCATCCGTGGGACCCAGTACTTC. It yields the protein CASSLLREAIRGTQYF.

This chain links TRBV11-2 with TRBJ2-6, with 9 nucleotides matching TRBD1. CDR1 is SGHAT and CDR2 is FQNNGV in the germline V gene. This CDR3 comprises 19 residues. V shed 0 bases and J 0 bases; nucleotides not matched to a gene: 6. In nucleotides, the CDR3 is TGTGCCAGCAGCTTAGATCGGGGACAGGGAGCCTCTGGGGCCAACGTCCTGACTTTC. It specifies CASSLDRGQGASGANVLTF.

J is TRBJ1-3 and V is TRBV28; no clear D gene. CDR1 MDHEN and CDR2 SYDVKM come from the germline V gene. Trimming took 4 bases from V and 1 from J, leaving 17 bases between them. The CDR3 is made up of 17 amino acids. The CDR3 region is CASSSVGRASSGNTIYF. Here the CDR3 DNA reads TGTGCCAGCAGTTCAGTTGGCCGAGCGTCATCTGGAAACACCATATATTTT.

The V call is TRBV2, the J call TRBJ2-3; 8 bases are shared with TRBD2. Germline assignment: CDR1 SNHLY and CDR2 FYNNEI. J lost 2 bases, V lost 7 bases, and 8 bases had no gene match. The CDR3 length is 15 residues. CDR3 coding DNA: TGTGCCAGCACCTTATTAGCGGGGAACACAGATACGCAGTATTTT. As protein: CASTLLAGNTDTQYF.

As concerns this clone: Its ends do not fully match the called genes, so a read error is possible. The chain has TRBV5-1 and TRBJ2-6; D perhaps matches TRBD1 (5 bases). The CDR3 runs 15 residues. Germline assignment: CDR1 SGHRS and CDR2 YFSETQ. CDR3 in DNA: TGCGCCAGCAGTCGGGCAACCTCTGGGGCCAACGGCCTGACTTTC. Amino acids: CASSRATSGANGLTF.

The genes are TRBV28 and TRBJ1-1; no reliable D call. The CDR3 extends over 11 amino acids. Germline V gives CDR1 MDHEN, CDR2 SYDVKM. The germline V and J ends were trimmed by 11 bases and 1 base, with 8 bases remaining between them. The CDR3 is CASRENTEAFF. The DNA of the CDR3 is TGTGCCTCCCGGGAGAACACTGAAGCTTTCTTT.

The sample holds one count of this clone. The chain is built from TRBV6-6 and TRBJ1-5; D uncertain. V dropped 2 bases and J dropped 2 bases, with 10 bases sitting between them. CDR1 MNHNY and CDR2 SVGAGI come from the germline V gene (reference sequence). This CDR3 region has 15 residues. The CDR3 spells CASSYGRRGNQPQHF. As DNA, the CDR3 is TGTGCCAGCAGTTACGGCAGGCGTGGCAATCAGCCCCAGCATTTT.

The rearrangement joins TRBV5-6 to TRBJ1-2; TRBD1 agrees at 7 bases. The trim removed 5 bases at V and 3 bases at J, leaving 7 bases unmatched. Germline loops: CDR1 SGHDT, CDR2 YYEEEE. This CDR3 is built from 14 residues. The CDR3: CASRGRTGYYGYTF. In DNA form, the CDR3 reads TGTGCCAGCAGGGGGAGGACAGGATACTATGGCTACACCTTC.

This chain uses TRBV5-1 with TRBJ2-2; tentatively, D is TRBD1 (6 bases). The CDR3 extends over 13 amino acids. Trimming took 4 bases from V and 8 from J, leaving 12 bases between them. Germline V lookup: CDR1 SGHRS, CDR2 YFSETQ. The CDR3 reads CASSPQGSGELFF. The CDR3 DNA reads TGCGCCAGCAGCCCACAGGGATCGGGGGAGCTGTTTTTT.

CDR3 sequence (DNA): TGTGCCAGCAGCTGGAATAACAGGGTTTATGGCTACACCTTC. Translating it yields CASSWNNRVYGYTF. The V and J genes are TRBV5-4 and TRBJ1-2, with D tentatively TRBD1 (6 bases). The V gene's germline CDR1 is SGHNT and CDR2 YYREEE (reference sequence). The CDR3 is 14 amino acids. V gave up 3 bases and J gave up 5 bases, with 14 bases separating them.

This clone appeared a few times. The chain joins TRBV7-9 to TRBJ2-5; 7 nucleotides align to TRBD2. V dropped 5 bases and J dropped 5; count of bases not matched to a gene: 14. CDR1 is SEHNR, CDR2 FQNEAQ, per germline (reference sequence). The CDR3 has 16 residues. CDR3 loop: CASSPSVGAGVETQYF. The CDR3 DNA follows: TGTGCCAGCAGCCCATCCGTAGGGGCGGGAGTGGAGACCCAGTACTTC.

This clone came up once. This chain links TRBV2 with TRBJ2-2; D ambiguous. This CDR3 is built from 15 residues. Trimming took off 3 bases at V and 3 bases at J, with 11 bases between the two ends. Germline-derived CDR1 and CDR2 are SNHLY and FYNNEI. The DNA of the CDR3 is TGTGCCAGCAGTGATGCACAGCTTCACACCGGGGAGCTGTTTTTT. It translates to CASSDAQLHTGELFF. The variable domain in full, completed from reference TRBV2 and TRBJ2-2, reads EPEVTQTPSHQVTQMGQEVILRCVPISNHLYFYWYRQILGQKVEFLVSFYNNEISEKSEIFDDQFSVERPDGSNFTLKIRSTKLEDSAMYFCASSDAQLHTGELFFGEGSRLTVL.

This clone was seen a handful of times. The V and J genes are TRBV27 and TRBJ2-7; 8 positions agree with TRBD1. The CDR3 is 15 residues long. The ends lost 6 bases at V and 3 bases at J; junction bases unmatched: 10. In germline, CDR1 is MNHEY, CDR2 SMNVEV (reference sequence). CDR3 residues: CASRSGQGLIYEQYF. DNA for the CDR3: TGTGCCAGCAGATCAGGACAGGGCCTGATCTACGAGCAGTACTTC.